Each of the 7 T cell receptor beta chains below was sequenced from the same sample in a study of shared clonotypes between healthy human individuals. Only in-frame clones appear in the TCRdb table, and some are missing; sequencing was by immunoSEQ multiplex PCR. Of millions of clones listed, just over 90% were seen once; the top ten hold roughly 0.14%. The sequencing sample was made of naive CD4+ T cells sorted from blood. Stated subset: CD45RA+ positively selected. The receptors stem from a man aged 18 to 29 in good health.

The rearrangement joins TRBV6-1 to TRBJ1-2; D is unresolved. Germline values: CDR1 MNHNS, CDR2 SASEGT. CDR3 size: 14 residues. Trimming stripped 4 bases from V and 1 base from J, with 10 bases between. In DNA, the CDR3 is TGTGCCAGCAGTGTCGCGGCAGGTAACTATGGCTACACCTTC. This sequence encodes CASSVAAGNYGYTF.

V is TRBV7-8 and J is TRBJ1-1, with 9 bases aligning to TRBD1. Unmatched junction bases numbered 5, after V lost 4 bases and J lost 5 bases. The length of the CDR3 is 14 residues. The germline gives CDR1 SGHVS, CDR2 FQNEAQ. Here the CDR3 reads CASSYRDRVTEAFF. The CDR3 coding sequence is TGTGCCAGCAGCTACCGGGACAGGGTAACTGAAGCTTTCTTT.

This chain links TRBV6-6 with TRBJ2-2; D remains unclear. Germline V gene sequence: CDR1 MNHNY, CDR2 SVGAGI (reference sequence). CDR3 size: 14 residues. Trimming pared 2 bases from V and 3 bases from J, leaving 7 bases between. Here the CDR3 DNA reads TGTGCCAGCAGTTACCGGCAAGACACCGGGGAGCTGTTTTTT. Translation: CASSYRQDTGELFF.

This clone came up once. This sequence joins TRBV7-9 and TRBJ1-4; 8 nucleotides line up with TRBD1. The CDR3 has 15 residues. Trimming at V came to 2 bases and at J to 8 bases, leaving 7 bases not matched to a gene. Germline V gene sequence: CDR1 SEHNR, CDR2 FQNEAQ (reference sequence). The CDR3 DNA is TGTGCCAGCAGCTTACAGCAGGGGGCGGAAGAAAAACTGTTTTTT. It yields the protein CASSLQQGAEEKLFF.

V and J are TRBV7-2 and TRBJ2-3; 8 bases map to TRBD2. CDR1 is SGHTA, CDR2 FQGNSA, per germline. With 1 base clipped from V and 1 base from J, the junction kept 4 bases outside the gene matches. The length of the CDR3 is 16 residues. CDR3 sequence (DNA): TGTGCCAGCAGCTTAGGGGCGGGAGGACGCACAGATACGCAGTATTTT. It yields the protein CASSLGAGGRTDTQYF.

The chain has TRBV25-1 and TRBJ1-3; D remains ambiguous. Germline V CDR1 and CDR2: MGHDK, SYGVNS. The CDR3 is made up of 15 amino acids. V was shortened by 1 base and J by 4 bases, with 11 bases between the two germline ends. In DNA form, the CDR3 reads TGTGCCAGCAGTGAATCGGCGGCGGGGGGAAACACCATATATTTT. This translates into CASSESAAGGNTIYF.

V is TRBV4-2 and J is TRBJ2-7; D is undetermined. The V gene's germline CDR1 is LGHNA and CDR2 YNFKEQ. The V gene lost 5 bases and the J gene lost 1 base, with 15 bases spanning the gap. CDR3 length equals 15 residues. The CDR3 here is CASSLAPTDSYEQYF. DNA for the CDR3: TGTGCCAGCAGCTTGGCCCCCACAGATTCCTACGAGCAGTACTTC.